A selection of T cell receptor beta chains follows, all from one sample in a study of CD8 T cells in ankylosing spondylitis. TCRdb passed the 5' RACE reads through MiXCR, listing each CDR3 protein once. This table holds about 100,000 distinct CDR3 sequences, roughly 8.3% found once. The source material was blood, either unsorted or a sorted T cell fraction (not recorded which). Receptors were obtained from a male donor with ankylosing spondylitis or in good health (not recorded which). CDR3s include the opening cysteine and the closing phenylalanine or tryptophan. A D gene is named only where the DNA matches it firmly. Expanded clones are given a class, and other clones once, few, many or no size at all.

d_gene: -; j_gene: TRBJ2-1; len: 12; abundance: -; v_gene: TRBV12-3/TRBV12-4; CDR3nt: TGTGCCAGCAGTTTTACCGTCAATGAGCAGTTCTTC; CDR3aa: CASSFTVNEQFF
d_gene: -; j_gene: TRBJ2-2; len: 15; abundance: few; v_gene: TRBV7-9; CDR3nt: TGTGCCAGCAGCTTGCGGACGTCCAACACCGGGGAGCTGTTTTTT; CDR3aa: CASSLRTSNTGELFF
d_gene: TRBD1; j_gene: TRBJ1-5; len: 16; abundance: many; v_gene: TRBV20-1; CDR3nt: TGCAGTGCCATCCGCGTCGAAGGACAGGACCGTCAGCCCCAGCATTTT; CDR3aa: CSAIRVEGQDRQPQHF
d_gene: -; j_gene: TRBJ2-1; len: 12; abundance: -; v_gene: TRBV30; CDR3nt: TGTGCCTGGAGTCCCGGGTTTGATGAGCAGTTCTTC; CDR3aa: CAWSPGFDEQFF
d_gene: -; j_gene: TRBJ2-1; len: 13; abundance: many; v_gene: TRBV15; CDR3nt: TGTGCCACCAGCGGACTGAGTGTGAATGAGCAGTTCTTC; CDR3aa: CATSGLSVNEQFF
d_gene: -; j_gene: TRBJ2-7; len: 13; abundance: many; v_gene: TRBV12-3/TRBV12-4; CDR3nt: TGTGCCAGCAGTCCCCAACCACCCTACGAGCAGTACTTC; CDR3aa: CASSPQPPYEQYF
d_gene: -; j_gene: TRBJ1-3; len: 10; abundance: -; v_gene: TRBV7-9; CDR3nt: TGTGCCGGATCGTCAAACACCATATATTTT; CDR3aa: CAGSSNTIYF
d_gene: TRBD1; j_gene: TRBJ2-7; len: 13; abundance: -; v_gene: TRBV11-1; CDR3nt: TGTGCCAGCACACACAGGGGCCTCTACGAGCAGTACTTC; CDR3aa: CASTHRGLYEQYF
d_gene: -; j_gene: TRBJ2-5; len: 15; abundance: many; v_gene: TRBV5-6; CDR3nt: TGTGCCAGTGGGACCCCTCTCGGAGGACGAGAGACCCAGTACTTC; CDR3aa: CASGTPLGGRETQYF
d_gene: -; j_gene: TRBJ1-2; len: 14; abundance: many; v_gene: TRBV6-1; CDR3nt: TGTGCCAGCCATGACCCGGGACGGAGCTATGGCTACACCTTC; CDR3aa: CASHDPGRSYGYTF
d_gene: TRBD1; j_gene: TRBJ2-5; len: 14; abundance: many; v_gene: TRBV9; CDR3nt: TGTGCCAGCAGCGTTGACAGGGACCAAGAGACCCAGTACTTC; CDR3aa: CASSVDRDQETQYF
d_gene: TRBD2; j_gene: TRBJ2-1; len: 14; abundance: many; v_gene: TRBV2; CDR3nt: TGTGCCAGCAGGGACGGGAGGGCCATCGATGAGCAGTTCTTC; CDR3aa: CASRDGRAIDEQFF
d_gene: -; j_gene: TRBJ1-1; len: 13; abundance: many; v_gene: TRBV20-1; CDR3nt: TGCAGTGCTAGAGATCGGGGATTCGGTGAAGCTTTCTTT; CDR3aa: CSARDRGFGEAFF
d_gene: -; j_gene: TRBJ2-2; len: 14; abundance: many; v_gene: TRBV5-1; CDR3nt: TGCGCCAGCAGCTTGGCGGGGACACCCGGGGAGCTGTTTTTT; CDR3aa: CASSLAGTPGELFF
d_gene: -; j_gene: TRBJ2-3; len: 15; abundance: many; v_gene: TRBV20-1; CDR3nt: TGCAGTGCAGATGCAGGGGCGGGTGACACAGATACGCAGTATTTT; CDR3aa: CSADAGAGDTDTQYF
d_gene: -; j_gene: TRBJ1-4; len: 15; abundance: many; v_gene: TRBV20-1; CDR3nt: TGCAGTGCTAGAGTTCGCCCAGGGGAAGGTGAAAAACTGTTTTTT; CDR3aa: CSARVRPGEGEKLFF
d_gene: -; j_gene: TRBJ1-3; len: 11; abundance: many; v_gene: TRBV29-1; CDR3nt: TGCAGCGTTGAGCGGGGCTCCACCATATATTTT; CDR3aa: CSVERGSTIYF
d_gene: TRBD2; j_gene: TRBJ2-1; len: 15; abundance: many; v_gene: TRBV12-3/TRBV12-4; CDR3nt: TGTGCCAGCAGCCTGGGGCGGGGGATTTACAATGAGCAGTTCTTC; CDR3aa: CASSLGRGIYNEQFF
d_gene: -; j_gene: TRBJ1-1; len: 15; abundance: -; v_gene: TRBV3-1; CDR3nt: TGTGCCAGCTGCAAGATGGACCGGGGAAATGGTGAAGCTTTCTTT; CDR3aa: CASCKMDRGNGEAFF
d_gene: -; j_gene: TRBJ1-1; len: 14; abundance: few; v_gene: TRBV20-1; CDR3nt: TGCAGTGCTAGAGTTACCACACCGAACACTGAAGCTTTCTTT; CDR3aa: CSARVTTPNTEAFF
d_gene: -; j_gene: TRBJ2-7; len: 16; abundance: many; v_gene: TRBV5-6; CDR3nt: TGTGCCAGCAGCGGGGTGGCAGGGGTGGGCTCCTACGAGCAGTACTTC; CDR3aa: CASSGVAGVGSYEQYF
d_gene: TRBD2; j_gene: TRBJ2-3; len: 16; abundance: many; v_gene: TRBV12-3/TRBV12-4; CDR3nt: TGTGCCAGCAGCCCTCGGGAGGGCCGGGGCACAGATACGCAGTATTTT; CDR3aa: CASSPREGRGTDTQYF
d_gene: -; j_gene: TRBJ2-1; len: 15; abundance: many; v_gene: TRBV10-3; CDR3nt: TGTGCCATCAGTGAAGAGGGGGGCTCCTACAATGAGCAGTTCTTC; CDR3aa: CAISEEGGSYNEQFF
d_gene: -; j_gene: TRBJ1-3; len: 14; abundance: many; v_gene: TRBV20-1; CDR3nt: TGCAGTGCTATGACTAGTTTCTCTGGAAACACCATATATTTT; CDR3aa: CSAMTSFSGNTIYF
d_gene: -; j_gene: TRBJ2-3; len: 14; abundance: -; v_gene: TRBV7-3; CDR3nt: TGTGCCAGCAGCTTAGGGGGGGCCCAGGATACGCAGTATTTT; CDR3aa: CASSLGGAQDTQYF
d_gene: -; j_gene: TRBJ2-3; len: 14; abundance: many; v_gene: TRBV29-1; CDR3nt: TGCAGCGTTGGGGGGACAATAAGCACAGATACGCAGTATTTT; CDR3aa: CSVGGTISTDTQYF
d_gene: -; j_gene: TRBJ2-7; len: 16; abundance: few; v_gene: TRBV7-2; CDR3nt: TGTGCCAGCAGATCCCTCCTTGGGGACGGACGCTACGAGCAGTACTTC; CDR3aa: CASRSLLGDGRYEQYF
d_gene: -; j_gene: TRBJ2-3; len: 17; abundance: many; v_gene: TRBV7-2; CDR3nt: TGTGCCAGCAGCTTAGGGGCGGGACTTTTTAGCACAGATACGCAGTATTTT; CDR3aa: CASSLGAGLFSTDTQYF
d_gene: -; j_gene: TRBJ2-2; len: 12; abundance: many; v_gene: TRBV5-6; CDR3nt: TGTGCCAGCAGCTGGGGGACCGGGGAGCTGTTTTTT; CDR3aa: CASSWGTGELFF
d_gene: TRBD2; j_gene: TRBJ2-1; len: 17; abundance: few; v_gene: TRBV7-3; CDR3nt: TGTGCCAGCAGCTTAGCTAGCGGGGGGAGCTCCTACAATGAGCAGTTCTTC; CDR3aa: CASSLASGGSSYNEQFF
d_gene: -; j_gene: TRBJ1-2; len: 15; abundance: many; v_gene: TRBV9; CDR3nt: TGTGCCAGCAGCGTAGGACAGGCGATTAACTATGGCTACACCTTC; CDR3aa: CASSVGQAINYGYTF
d_gene: -; j_gene: TRBJ2-2; len: 15; abundance: many; v_gene: TRBV10-1; CDR3nt: TGCGCCAGCTCTCGGGGGACAGTGAACACCGGGGAGCTGTTTTTT; CDR3aa: CASSRGTVNTGELFF
d_gene: -; j_gene: TRBJ2-2; len: 15; abundance: -; v_gene: TRBV18; CDR3nt: TGTGCCAGCTCACCAACATCCGATAACACCGGGGAGCTGTTTTTT; CDR3aa: CASSPTSDNTGELFF
d_gene: TRBD2; j_gene: TRBJ2-4; len: 19; abundance: many; v_gene: TRBV15; CDR3nt: TGTGCCACCAGCAGAGATTCTAGCGGGAGGCACAAGGGCAAAAACATTCAGTACTTC; CDR3aa: CATSRDSSGRHKGKNIQYF
d_gene: TRBD2; j_gene: TRBJ2-7; len: 20; abundance: few; v_gene: TRBV4-1; CDR3nt: TGCGCCAGCAGCCACGAACCCCGGGCGGGGACTAGCGGGAGGAACTACGAGCAGTACTTC; CDR3aa: CASSHEPRAGTSGRNYEQYF
d_gene: -; j_gene: TRBJ2-1; len: 16; abundance: many; v_gene: TRBV25-1; CDR3nt: TGTGCCAGCAGTGAACTAGCCAGGGGTCCCAACAATGAGCAGTTCTTC; CDR3aa: CASSELARGPNNEQFF
d_gene: TRBD1; j_gene: TRBJ1-2; len: 12; abundance: many; v_gene: TRBV27; CDR3nt: TGTGCCAGCAGACAGGGGGCGGATGGCTACACCTTC; CDR3aa: CASRQGADGYTF
d_gene: TRBD1; j_gene: TRBJ1-5; len: 13; abundance: many; v_gene: TRBV6-5; CDR3nt: TGTGCCAGCATGTTTGGGACAGGGGGGCCCCAGCATTTT; CDR3aa: CASMFGTGGPQHF
d_gene: -; j_gene: TRBJ1-5; len: 15; abundance: many; v_gene: TRBV4-3; CDR3nt: TGCGCCAGCAGCCTCAACAGTTATAGCAATCAGCCCCAGCATTTT; CDR3aa: CASSLNSYSNQPQHF